A selection of T cell receptor beta chains follows, all from one sample in a study of T cell changes during pregnancy in multiple sclerosis. Libraries were prepared by immunoSEQ multiplex PCR; TCRdb keeps only in-frame clonotypes and omits some of them. The repertoire holds tens of thousands of clones, with roughly 90% as singletons. The sample in question was peripheral blood, obtained after pregnancy. The receptors were gathered from a female donor in good health, enrolled as a control in a pregnancy study. The CDR3 runs from the conserved cysteine through the conserved F or W. The order of the fields is CDR3 DNA, CDR3 protein, D gene, V gene, clone size, J gene. The D gene is left open where the match is weak. Not every row has a clone size; where given, it reads once, few, many or a size class.

CDR3nt: TGTGCCAGCAGTGTTTCTTACCGGGGCTATGGCTACACCTTC; CDR3aa: CASSVSYRGYGYTF; d_gene: NA; v_gene: TRBV6-5; abundance: NA; j_gene: TRBJ1-2
CDR3nt: TGTGCCAGCAGCCCCAAACTAGCGGGAGCAGGAGATACGCAGTATTTT; CDR3aa: CASSPKLAGAGDTQYF; d_gene: TRBD2; v_gene: TRBV13; abundance: NA; j_gene: TRBJ2-3
CDR3nt: TGTGCCAGCAGCTTTGGGGAGGGGCGAAGTACCGGGGAGCTGTTTTTT; CDR3aa: CASSFGEGRSTGELFF; d_gene: TRBD2; v_gene: TRBV11-3; abundance: NA; j_gene: TRBJ2-2
CDR3nt: TGTGCCTGGAGTGTACAGGGGGGGGAGATGGACACTGAAGCTTTCTTT; CDR3aa: CAWSVQGGEMDTEAFF; d_gene: TRBD1; v_gene: TRBV30; abundance: NA; j_gene: TRBJ1-1
CDR3nt: TGCGCCAGCAGCCAAGATCTGGGCGGGAGTGGTACAGATACGCAGTATTTT; CDR3aa: CASSQDLGGSGTDTQYF; d_gene: TRBD2; v_gene: TRBV4-3; abundance: NA; j_gene: TRBJ2-3
CDR3nt: TGTGCCAGCAGGCAAGGGGTCAGCGAGCCCCAGCATTTT; CDR3aa: CASRQGVSEPQHF; d_gene: NA; v_gene: TRBV2; abundance: NA; j_gene: TRBJ1-5
CDR3nt: TGTGCCAGCAGTAGAAGACAGGGGGCGACCGGGGAGCTGTTTTTT; CDR3aa: CASSRRQGATGELFF; d_gene: TRBD1; v_gene: TRBV5-4; abundance: NA; j_gene: TRBJ2-2
CDR3nt: TGTGCCAGCAGCCAGCGACCGGGACTCACTTTGGGGGACGAGCAGTACTTC; CDR3aa: CASSQRPGLTLGDEQYF; d_gene: NA; v_gene: TRBV14; abundance: NA; j_gene: TRBJ2-7
CDR3nt: TGCGCCAGCAGCCCGGGACATCTGACTAGCACAGATACGCAGTATTTT; CDR3aa: CASSPGHLTSTDTQYF; d_gene: NA; v_gene: TRBV5-1; abundance: once; j_gene: TRBJ2-3
CDR3nt: TGTGCCAGCAGCTTTTCTGGCACTAGCGGGACTTACACCGGGGAGCTGTTTTTT; CDR3aa: CASSFSGTSGTYTGELFF; d_gene: TRBD2; v_gene: TRBV7-9; abundance: NA; j_gene: TRBJ2-2
CDR3nt: TGTGCCAGCAGCGTAGCTACGAGGGCCCCGACAGATACGCAGTATTTT; CDR3aa: CASSVATRAPTDTQYF; d_gene: NA; v_gene: TRBV9; abundance: NA; j_gene: TRBJ2-3
CDR3nt: TGCGCCAGCAGCCCCGGGGGGGGTCGGGACTATGGCTACACCTTC; CDR3aa: CASSPGGGRDYGYTF; d_gene: NA; v_gene: TRBV4-3; abundance: NA; j_gene: TRBJ1-2
CDR3nt: TGTGCCAGTAGTATTGCCAGCGGGAACTACGAGCAGTACTTC; CDR3aa: CASSIASGNYEQYF; d_gene: TRBD2; v_gene: TRBV19; abundance: NA; j_gene: TRBJ2-7
CDR3nt: TGTGCCAGCAGCCGAGAAGGGGGCCCGAATCAGCCCCAGCATTTT; CDR3aa: CASSREGGPNQPQHF; d_gene: TRBD1; v_gene: TRBV2; abundance: NA; j_gene: TRBJ1-5
CDR3nt: TGTGCCAGCAGTTTCGAGTCTTCTAACTATGGCTACACCTTC; CDR3aa: CASSFESSNYGYTF; d_gene: NA; v_gene: TRBV28; abundance: NA; j_gene: TRBJ1-2
CDR3nt: TGTGCCATGGGTTTACCCCGGGACACTGAAGCTTTCTTT; CDR3aa: CAMGLPRDTEAFF; d_gene: NA; v_gene: TRBV5-4; abundance: NA; j_gene: TRBJ1-1
CDR3nt: TGTGCCAGCAGCTTAGGGCCAAACTATGGCTACACCTTC; CDR3aa: CASSLGPNYGYTF; d_gene: NA; v_gene: TRBV7-9; abundance: NA; j_gene: TRBJ1-2
CDR3nt: TGCGCCAGCAGCCCGGGACTAGCGGGAGGCCATCTCACCGGGGAGCTGTTTTTT; CDR3aa: CASSPGLAGGHLTGELFF; d_gene: TRBD2; v_gene: TRBV5-1; abundance: NA; j_gene: TRBJ2-2
CDR3nt: TGTGCCAGCAGCAAGCTAGCGGGGGTCAACACCGGGGAGCTGTTTTTT; CDR3aa: CASSKLAGVNTGELFF; d_gene: TRBD2; v_gene: TRBV2; abundance: NA; j_gene: TRBJ2-2
CDR3nt: TGTGCCAGCAGCGCCACCGGCACCGGGGAGCTGTTTTTT; CDR3aa: CASSATGTGELFF; d_gene: NA; v_gene: TRBV9; abundance: NA; j_gene: TRBJ2-2
CDR3nt: TGTGCCAGCAACAGGGGGGACACAGATACGCAGTATTTT; CDR3aa: CASNRGDTDTQYF; d_gene: TRBD1; v_gene: TRBV7-3; abundance: NA; j_gene: TRBJ2-3
CDR3nt: TGTGCCAGCAGCTTGACAGGGACGGACTTCGGAGCTTTCTTT; CDR3aa: CASSLTGTDFGAFF; d_gene: TRBD1; v_gene: TRBV7-9; abundance: NA; j_gene: TRBJ1-1
CDR3nt: TGTGCCAGCAGCGTACGGACAGATCGCGAGCAGTACTTC; CDR3aa: CASSVRTDREQYF; d_gene: NA; v_gene: TRBV9; abundance: NA; j_gene: TRBJ2-7
CDR3nt: TGTGCCAGTAGTATAGCGGGACTAACCGGGGAGCTGTTTTTT; CDR3aa: CASSIAGLTGELFF; d_gene: TRBD2; v_gene: TRBV19; abundance: NA; j_gene: TRBJ2-2
CDR3nt: TGTGCCAGCAGCTTGATGGTGACTAGCGGGAATATGTATGAGCAGTTCTTC; CDR3aa: CASSLMVTSGNMYEQFF; d_gene: TRBD2; v_gene: TRBV5-8; abundance: NA; j_gene: TRBJ2-1
CDR3nt: TGTGCCAGCTCACCAAAAGAGCTAACCTACGAGCAGTACTTC; CDR3aa: CASSPKELTYEQYF; d_gene: NA; v_gene: TRBV18; abundance: NA; j_gene: TRBJ2-7
CDR3nt: TGCAGCGTTGAACGCGGGACCCAGAGCACAGATACGCAGTATTTT; CDR3aa: CSVERGTQSTDTQYF; d_gene: NA; v_gene: TRBV29-1; abundance: NA; j_gene: TRBJ2-3
CDR3nt: TGTGCCAGCAGCTTAGAGGGACAGGGAGTATACGGGGAGCTGTTTTTT; CDR3aa: CASSLEGQGVYGELFF; d_gene: TRBD1; v_gene: TRBV7-2; abundance: NA; j_gene: TRBJ2-2
CDR3nt: TGTGCCAGCAGCCACGACAGGGGTGGCCAAGAGACCCAGTACTTC; CDR3aa: CASSHDRGGQETQYF; d_gene: TRBD1; v_gene: TRBV7-2; abundance: NA; j_gene: TRBJ2-5
CDR3nt: TGTGCCAGCAGCTTAGGACCGGGACTAGCGGGCACAGATACGCAGTATTTT; CDR3aa: CASSLGPGLAGTDTQYF; d_gene: TRBD2; v_gene: TRBV11-2; abundance: NA; j_gene: TRBJ2-3
CDR3nt: TGTGCCAGCCGCCGGACAGGGATTGCCGGGGAGCTGTTTTTT; CDR3aa: CASRRTGIAGELFF; d_gene: TRBD1; v_gene: TRBV7-3; abundance: NA; j_gene: TRBJ2-2